Presented here are 24 T cell receptor beta chains from one specimen sequenced in a study of blood T cell repertoires in COVID-19. Here immunoSEQ multiplex PCR was the method, and the copy in TCRdb shows in-frame clones only, minus some. The repertoire has 150,000 or so clones, 70% to 90% of them found once; the top ten carry 0.6% to 0.7%. Material: peripheral blood. These receptors were collected from a man aged 55-75 years with COVID-19, enrolled during active disease.

The J gene is TRBJ2-3, the V gene TRBV29-1, with 12 bases matching TRBD2. Looked up from germline, CDR1 is SQVTM and CDR2 is ANQGSEA. V lost 6 bases and J lost 8; bases outside the gene matches: 9. This CDR3 is 14 amino acids long. The CDR3 loop reads CSVAPSGGAGTQYF. CDR3 in DNA: TGCAGCGTCGCCCCTAGCGGGGGGGCTGGTACGCAGTATTTT.

The chain combines TRBV6-6 with TRBJ1-1; TRBD1 matches at 9 bases. Germline V CDR1 and CDR2: MNHNY, SVGAGI (reference sequence). The CDR3 is made up of 13 amino acids. J lost 7 bases, V lost 5 bases, and 5 bases had no gene match. CDR3 sequence (DNA): TGTGCCAGCAGTACACAGGGGGCGAGTGAAGCTTTCTTT. Translated, it gives CASSTQGASEAFF.

This rearrangement joins TRBV6-5 to TRBJ1-5; TRBD1 might be the D (5 bases). Germline V CDR1 and CDR2: MNHEY, SVGAGI. The CDR3 runs to 15 residues. Deletions cut 7 bases from V and 5 bases from J, with 18 bases between. The CDR3 reads CASIKRAGYDQPQHF. The CDR3 DNA is TGTGCCAGCATTAAAAGGGCAGGGTACGATCAGCCCCAGCATTTT.

The J gene is TRBJ1-1, the V gene TRBV5-8; TRBD1 aligns across 9 bases. The junction had 6 bases not matched to a gene; V was cut back by 3 bases and J by 3 bases. This CDR3 has 15 amino acids. CDR1 and CDR2 (germline): SGHTS, YDEGEE. This chain's CDR3 is CASSWKTGGDTEAFF. CDR3 sequence (DNA): TGTGCCAGCAGCTGGAAGACAGGGGGAGACACTGAAGCTTTCTTT.

This chain connects TRBV18 to TRBJ1-4, with 7 nucleotides matching TRBD1. The CDR3 loop spans 13 amino acids. Trimming at V came to 0 bases and at J to 12 bases, leaving 4 bases not matched to a gene. Germline V CDR1 and CDR2: KGHSH, LQKENI. The CDR3 DNA is TGTGCCAGCTCACCACCCCCGGGGACAGAACTGTTTTTT. Encoded protein: CASSPPPGTELFF.

The V and J genes are TRBV13 and TRBJ1-6; 9 bases are shared with TRBD1. V shed 6 bases and J 1 base; nucleotides not matched to a gene: 16. The germline CDR1 and CDR2 sequences are PRHDT and FYEKMQ (reference sequence). The CDR3 length is 20 residues. Written as DNA, the CDR3 is TGTGCCAGCAGACAAAATTTCGGGACAGGGAAGGGGTCCTATAATTCACCCCTCCACTTT. It is translated as CASRQNFGTGKGSYNSPLHF.

The gene calls are TRBV4-1 and TRBJ1-1; D not resolved. Trimming took off 0 bases at V and 11 bases at J, with 16 bases between the two ends. The CDR3 extends over 14 amino acids. Germline CDR1 MGHRA, CDR2 YSYEKL. The CDR3 bases are TGCGCCAGCAGCCAAGATAGTGAGGGTATCTTGGCTTTCTTT. It codes for CASSQDSEGILAFF.

V usage is TRBV11-2 and J usage is TRBJ1-1; 8 nucleotides line up with TRBD1. The germline gives CDR1 SGHAT, CDR2 FQNNGV. The CDR3 has 13 amino acids. The J segment lost 11 bases and the V segment lost 1 base, leaving 6 bases of the junction unmatched. The chain's CDR3 is CASSLVRGRMAFF. Written as DNA, the CDR3 is TGTGCCAGCAGCTTAGTCAGGGGGCGGATGGCTTTCTTT.

With respect to this clone: The junction and the germline gene differ at one end; a read error may be behind it. The chain uses TRBV7-7 and TRBJ2-3; 11 bases agree with TRBD2. CDR1 and CDR2 (germline): SSHAT, FNYEAQ (reference sequence). The CDR3 sequence is 18 residues long. For the CDR3, the DNA is TGTGCTAGCAGCTCCGGGAGGGGACTAGCGGACAGCACAGATACGCAGTATTTT. It codes for CASSSGRGLADSTDTQYF.

The V and J genes are TRBV28 and TRBJ1-2; maybe TRBD1 (6 bases). The CDR3 has 12 amino acids. Germline loops: CDR1 MDHEN, CDR2 SYDVKM. V lost 6 bases and J lost 8, with 13 bases in between. The CDR3 DNA reads TGTGCCAGCAGACAAGGGACAATAGGCTACACCTTC. This translates into CASRQGTIGYTF.

The chain combines TRBV7-2 with TRBJ2-5, with 9 bases identical to TRBD1. This CDR3 region has 15 residues. CDR1 is SGHTA, CDR2 FQGNSA, per germline. J was trimmed by 1 base and V by 5 bases; bases with no gene match: 5. This CDR3 is CASSLTGGSQETQYF. DNA of the CDR3: TGTGCCAGCAGCCTAACAGGGGGCAGCCAAGAGACCCAGTACTTC.

The chain couples TRBV3-1 (or the pseudogene TRBV3-2) to TRBJ2-5; 9 nucleotides align to TRBD2. This CDR3 has 16 residues. Germline CDR1 and CDR2: LGHDT and YNNKEL (reference sequence). With V trimmed by 6 bases and J by 5 bases, 13 bases remained unmatched. This chain's CDR3 is CASRLRERGAGETQYF. The CDR3 DNA reads TGTGCCAGCAGGTTGAGGGAGCGGGGGGCCGGGGAGACCCAGTACTTC.

The rearrangement links TRBV3-1 (or the pseudogene TRBV3-2) to TRBJ2-7, with D perhaps TRBD2 (7 bases). Germline assignment: CDR1 LGHDT and CDR2 YNNKEL (reference sequence). Trimming shortened V by 6 bases and J by 5 bases, and 14 bases separated the two germline ends. This CDR3 contains 13 residues. CDR3 in DNA: TGTGCCAGCAGAAACAAGGGGGGGGACGAGCAGTACTTC. Translated: CASRNKGGDEQYF.

The J gene is TRBJ2-2, the V gene TRBV19; D perhaps matches TRBD1 (5 bases). Germline CDR1 reads LNHDA; CDR2 reads SQIVND (reference sequence). The CDR3 loop spans 13 amino acids. V dropped 7 bases and J dropped 5 bases, with 11 bases sitting between them. CDR3: CASTYQGTGELFF. The CDR3 bases are TGTGCCAGTACCTATCAGGGAACCGGGGAGCTGTTTTTT.

The genes are TRBV6-5 and TRBJ1-1, with 10 bases aligning to TRBD1. Germline CDR1 is MNHEY and CDR2 is SVGAGI. CDR3 length: 14 residues. J gave up 0 bases and V 6 bases, and 1 base lay outside the gene matches. This chain's CDR3 is CASRDRGVNTEAFF. The CDR3 region has the DNA TGTGCCAGCAGGGACAGGGGGGTGAACACTGAAGCTTTCTTT.

This clone was seen only a few times. This chain links TRBV14 with TRBJ1-3; D is uncertain. The V gene's germline CDR1 is SGHDN and CDR2 FVKESK. This CDR3 region has 13 residues. V was clipped by 4 bases and J by 1 base, with 5 bases between them. CDR3 nucleotides: TGTGCCAGCAGCCTAGTTTCTGGAAACACCATATATTTT. Translation gives CASSLVSGNTIYF.

J is TRBJ2-7 and V is TRBV6-5, with D maybe TRBD2 (6 bases). Germline-derived CDR1 and CDR2 are MNHEY and SVGAGI. Trimming cost V 5 bases and J 5 bases, with 13 bases left between them. The CDR3 loop spans 13 amino acids. The CDR3 sequence: CASSLQGGNEQYF. The CDR3, as DNA: TGTGCCAGCAGTCTCCAGGGAGGAAACGAGCAGTACTTC.

The chain is built from TRBV19 and TRBJ1-2; a possible D gene is TRBD1 (6 bases). The germline gives CDR1 LNHDA, CDR2 SQIVND (reference sequence). The CDR3 contains 13 residues. V was pared by 5 bases and J by 4 bases, with 11 bases between. CDR3 protein: CASSLGQSYGYTF. Written as DNA, the CDR3 is TGTGCCAGTAGTCTCGGACAGTCCTATGGCTACACCTTC.

V is TRBV7-3 and J is TRBJ1-1, with D unresolved. The CDR3 covers 14 residues. Germline CDR1 is SGHTA and CDR2 is FQGTGA. V lost 5 bases to trimming and J lost 6 bases, with 16 bases between them. The CDR3 nucleotides are TGTGCCAGCAGCCAAGACACATTCAACCCTGAAGCTTTCTTT. Encoded protein: CASSQDTFNPEAFF.

The rearrangement joins TRBV27 to TRBJ2-1, with 11 nucleotides matching TRBD2. After removal of 5 bases from V and 5 bases from J, the junction contained 5 bases not matched to a gene. Germline assignment: CDR1 MNHEY and CDR2 SMNVEV (reference sequence). The CDR3 runs 15 residues. The DNA of the CDR3 is TGTGCCAGCAGTCCGATAGCGGGAGGGCACAATGAGCAGTTCTTC. Translated, it gives CASSPIAGGHNEQFF.

J is TRBJ1-2 and V is TRBV19, with 11 bases matching TRBD1. V shed 7 bases and J 5 bases; nucleotides not matched to a gene: 6. In germline, CDR1 is LNHDA, CDR2 SQIVND (reference sequence). The CDR3 contains 14 residues. The CDR3 DNA reads as TGTGCCAGTATCCGCGGACAGGGGGCTTATGGCTACACCTTC. Its protein product is CASIRGQGAYGYTF.

The V and J genes are TRBV15 and TRBJ1-2, with D uncertain. V was cut by 0 bases and J by 7 bases, with 12 bases left in between. Per germline, CDR1 LNHNV and CDR2 YYDKDF (reference sequence). CDR3 length: 14 amino acids. CDR3 amino acids: CATSRDLRGSGYTF. In DNA form, the CDR3 reads TGTGCCACCAGCAGAGATTTGCGGGGAAGTGGCTACACCTTC.

CDR3 sequence: CASSQTGPYNEKLFF. For the CDR3, the DNA is TGTGCCAGTAGTCAGACAGGGCCATATAATGAAAAACTGTTTTTT. This chain connects TRBV19 to TRBJ1-4; 7 bases are a match to TRBD1. Looked up from germline, CDR1 is LNHDA and CDR2 is SQIVND (reference sequence). The CDR3 has 15 residues. Trimming cost V 5 bases and J 4 bases; bases outside gene matches: 7.

This chain links TRBV25-1 with TRBJ2-2, with TRBD2 matching 7 bases. The trim removed 7 bases at V and 3 bases at J, leaving 14 bases unmatched. Per germline, CDR1 MGHDK and CDR2 SYGVNS. This CDR3 has 17 amino acids. The CDR3 sequence is CASKSAGHRPHTGELFF. CDR3 DNA sequence: TGTGCCAGCAAATCAGCGGGGCACAGGCCGCACACCGGGGAGCTGTTTTTT.